Listed below are T cell receptor beta chains from one sample, sequenced in a study of beta chain features in type 1 diabetes. Sequencing used immunoSEQ multiplex PCR; TCRdb keeps in-frame clones, though not all of them. Of about 930,000 clones in the sample, around a sixth were seen once. Sequences were obtained from naive CD4+ T cells from blood. Receptor source: a woman between 18 and 29 years old in good health. Each CDR3 is given with its conserved first and last residue. D genes are given only for firm matches. Where a row states a size, it is once, few, many or the class of an expanded clone; other rows omit it.

d_call clone_size j_call v_call cdr3_nt cdr3_aa
- - TRBJ2-3 TRBV15 TGTGCCACCAGCAGAGATCCTGGGCCAAGCACAGATACGCAGTATTTT CATSRDPGPSTDTQYF
TRBD2 - TRBJ2-7 TRBV27 TGTGCCAGCTCAAGAGGGACTAGCGGCTACGAGCAGTACTTC CASSRGTSGYEQYF
- - TRBJ2-7 TRBV6-5 TGTGCCAGCAGTTTTCACGGGAGCCTTCCCTACGAGCAGTACTTC CASSFHGSLPYEQYF
TRBD1 few TRBJ2-7 TRBV19 TGTGCCAGTAGCCTCCGGGACAGGGTCTACGAGCAGTACTTC CASSLRDRVYEQYF
TRBD2 - TRBJ2-1 TRBV27 TGTGCCAGCAGTCTGCGGGGGGAGGCCTACAATGAGCAGTTCTTC CASSLRGEAYNEQFF
- - TRBJ2-5 TRBV7-9 TGTGCCAGCGGAGGCCTGCAAGAGACCCAGTACTTC CASGGLQETQYF
- - TRBJ2-1 TRBV2 TGTGCCAGCAGTGGTATCAGGCTGCAGTTCTTC CASSGIRLQFF
TRBD1 - TRBJ2-3 TRBV11-2 TGTGCCAGCAGCTCCACCGGACAGGGAACATCTACGCAGTATTTT CASSSTGQGTSTQYF
- - TRBJ1-2 TRBV6-5 TGTGCCAGCAGTTACTCGATCGCCTGGGGGGACTATGGCTACACCTTC CASSYSIAWGDYGYTF
TRBD2 - TRBJ2-2 TRBV5-1 TGCGCCAGCAGGATAGCGGGAGTGAACACCGGGGAGCTGTTTTTT CASRIAGVNTGELFF
- - TRBJ2-7 TRBV27 TGTGCCAGCAGTTTAAGGGAAACCTACGAGCAGTACTTC CASSLRETYEQYF
TRBD2 - TRBJ2-2 TRBV9 TGTGCCAGCAGGGCGGTACTAGCGGGAGGACAAACCGGGGAGCTGTTTTTT CASRAVLAGGQTGELFF
- - TRBJ2-2 TRBV7-3 TGTGCCAGCAGCTTAGCAGTGGGCGGGGAGCTGTTTTTT CASSLAVGGELFF
TRBD2 - TRBJ2-2 TRBV7-3 TGTGCCAGCAGCTTACTAGCGGGAACCGGGGAGCTGTTTTTT CASSLLAGTGELFF
- - TRBJ2-7 TRBV5-1 TGCGCCAGCAGCTCGATGGGACAACAGGGAGGAGGGCAGTACTACGAGCAGTACTTC CASSSMGQQGGGQYYEQYF
- - TRBJ2-2 TRBV6-6 TGTGCCAGCAGGGAAACAAGCACCGGGGAGCTGTTTTTT CASRETSTGELFF
TRBD2 few TRBJ2-1 TRBV27 TGTGCCAGCAGACTAGCGGGAGGGCCTGATGAGCAGTTCTTC CASRLAGGPDEQFF
- - TRBJ1-2 TRBV19 TGTGCCAGTACGAGGGGGGGCGAGGACTATGGCTACACCTTC CASTRGGEDYGYTF
TRBD1 few TRBJ1-5 TRBV19 TGTGCCAGTAGTGTCGGAGGGGGCAGGAATCAGCCCCAGCATTTT CASSVGGGRNQPQHF
- - TRBJ2-7 TRBV10-3 TGTGCCATCAGTGAAGTAGGGCCCTCCTACGAGCAGTACTTC CAISEVGPSYEQYF
- - TRBJ1-5 TRBV6-1 TGTGCCAGCAGTATGGGAGGGAGTCAGCCCCAGCATTTT CASSMGGSQPQHF
- many TRBJ1-3 TRBV18 TGTGCCAGCTCACCGGACAGCTCTGGAAACACCATATATTTT CASSPDSSGNTIYF
- few TRBJ2-1 TRBV7-2 TGTGCCAGCAGCTTCCGCCGGGACCCATTTCGCGATGAGCAGTTCTTC CASSFRRDPFRDEQFF
- - TRBJ1-2 TRBV7-2 TGTGCCAGCAGCCTACTAAACAGGGATGTTTCCTATGGCTACACCTTC CASSLLNRDVSYGYTF
TRBD1 - TRBJ2-5 TRBV11-2 TGTGCCAGCAGAGCAGGGGGTTGGGAGACCCAGTACTTC CASRAGGWETQYF
TRBD2 - TRBJ2-6 TRBV28 TGTGCCAGCAGTCCCCCGCTAGCGGGTCCCTCTGGGGCCAACGTCCTGACTTTC CASSPPLAGPSGANVLTF
TRBD1 - TRBJ2-7 TRBV7-9 TGTGCCAGCAGCCCTAGGACAGGGGCAGGTTACGAGCAGTACTTC CASSPRTGAGYEQYF
TRBD1 once TRBJ1-1 TRBV27 TGTGCCAGCAGTTTCCAGGGGGCTGAGGCTTTCTTT CASSFQGAEAFF
TRBD1 - TRBJ1-4 TRBV2 TGTGCCAGCAGAAGAGACAGGGCGGAGGAAAAACTGTTTTTT CASRRDRAEEKLFF
- few TRBJ1-3 TRBV5-1 TGCGCCAGCAGCGGGGGGAAATATGATGGAAACACCATATATTTT CASSGGKYDGNTIYF
TRBD2 few TRBJ2-1 TRBV7-2 TGTGCCAGCAGCATGCGGCGGGAGGTACGGAGGAGGGAGCAGTTCTTC CASSMRREVRRREQFF
- few TRBJ2-5 TRBV10-3 TGTGCCATCAGCCGAAATTTCCAAGAGACCCAGTACTTC CAISRNFQETQYF
- few TRBJ1-1 TRBV28 TGTGCCAGCAGGGCAGGGACCACTGAAGCTTTCTTT CASRAGTTEAFF
TRBD1 - TRBJ2-6 TRBV27 TGTGCCAGCAGTACCACAGGGGCTGGGGCCAACGTCCTGACTTTC CASSTTGAGANVLTF
TRBD2 - TRBJ2-1 TRBV28 TGTGCCAGCAGTTTTACTAGCGGGAGTGCGGGGGAGCAGTTCTTC CASSFTSGSAGEQFF
TRBD2 few TRBJ2-2 TRBV28 TGTGCCAGCAGACCCCGAAATCTGGGGGAGGGAGTCGGGGAGCTGTTTTTT CASRPRNLGEGVGELFF
- few TRBJ2-5 TRBV5-1 TGCGCCAGCAGCTTGGAACAGGGTATTCGAGAGACCCAGTACTTC CASSLEQGIRETQYF